This T cell receptor (beta chain) was profiled in a study of CXCR3-negative and CXCR3-positive naive CD8 T cells. With regard to this clonotype: Its antigen is still unknown.

All TRB cDNA libraries came from 5' RACE performed with UMI labels. Using the 5' RACE reads, TCRdb records one entry per CDR3 protein without DNA. This sample's clone table lists about 150,000 distinct CDR3 sequences. Whole-study results and caveats: Much lower diversity was found in memory CD8+ cells, while both naive subsets had comparably high diversity. Researchers reported similar TRBV-TRBJ usage in naive CXCR3-negative and CXCR3-positive cells, though memory differed. CXCR3-positive naive cells had TRB CDR3s that were more hydrophobic than CXCR3-negative naive cells had.

Triplicates of some 300,000 cells were sorted from each CD8+ T cell subset. This clonotype was obtained from a human donor in good health. Some clones in this sample may be carry-over from other donors' samples. Sequencing was performed on naive CXCR3+ CD8+ T cells from blood. Subset indicated: CD45RO-CCR7+CD27+CD95- naive CD8+ T cells expressing CXCR3 (TNR3+).

The CDR3 spells CASTNSGTGFNNEQFF. V usage is TRBV28 and J usage is TRBJ2-1; TCRdb reports TRBD1, a call that lacks DNA to check it against. From germline, CDR1 is MDHEN and CDR2 SYDVKM. This CDR3 region has 16 residues.